The 6 T cell receptor beta chains given below trace back to one sample, sequenced in a study of T cell responses to AZD1222 COVID-19 vaccine. Assay used: immunoSEQ multiplex PCR; TCRdb lists only in-frame clones, some missing. The sample has 100,000 to 150,000 clones, about 89% seen once. The specimen comprised peripheral blood, sampled on day 0 of AZD1222 vaccination. These receptors originate from an adult in good health.

The chain recombines TRBV18 with TRBJ1-2; D unclear. Per germline, CDR1 KGHSH and CDR2 LQKENI. This CDR3 region has 14 residues. The V end was cut by 2 bases, the J end by 2 bases, with 9 bases between. CDR3 sequence (DNA): TGTGCCAGCTCACCAGAGACGGACAACTATGGCTACACCTTC. Amino acids: CASSPETDNYGYTF.

The chain carries TRBV15 and TRBJ1-2, with unresolved D. CDR3 size: 15 residues. Germline lookup yields CDR1 LNHNV and CDR2 YYDKDF (reference sequence). The ends were cut back, 0 bases at V and 4 bases at J, with 12 bases in the middle. The CDR3 spells CATSRDLVTSYGYTF. CDR3 DNA: TGTGCCACCAGCAGAGATCTCGTGACCAGCTATGGCTACACCTTC.

J is TRBJ2-7 and V is TRBV6-2 or TRBV6-3; TRBD1 agrees at 8 bases. Looked up from germline, CDR1 is MNHEY and CDR2 is SVGEGT. The CDR3 loop spans 15 amino acids. Unmatched junction bases numbered 10, after V lost 5 bases and J lost 4 bases. The CDR3 coding sequence is TGTGCCAGCAGTGTTAACGCCCAGGGGGCTTACGAGCAGTACTTC. Translating it yields CASSVNAQGAYEQYF.

This chain joins TRBV12-5 and TRBJ1-1, with 9 bases that match TRBD1. Germline lookup yields CDR1 LGHNT and CDR2 FRNRAP. The CDR3 is made up of 13 amino acids. Trimming cost V 5 bases and J 7 bases; bases outside gene matches: 5. This CDR3 is CASGLTGGLEAFF. The DNA for the CDR3 is TGTGCTAGTGGTCTGACAGGGGGGCTTGAAGCTTTCTTT.

The genes are TRBV7-9 and TRBJ1-3, with TRBD1 as a possible D gene (5 bases). Germline CDR1 reads SEHNR; CDR2 reads FQNEAQ (reference sequence). The CDR3 extends over 18 amino acids. V lost 5 bases and J lost 0, with 20 bases in between. In nucleotides, the CDR3 is TGTGCCAGCAGCCTAGGGGTACCAGGGCTTACCTCTGGAAACACCATATATTTT. This encodes CASSLGVPGLTSGNTIYF.

V gene TRBV9 combines with J gene TRBJ2-3, with a tentative D call TRBD2 (6 bases). CDR3 length: 13 residues. The germline V gene has CDR1 SGDLS and CDR2 YYNGEE. Trimming pared 3 bases from V and 6 bases from J, leaving 11 bases between. Written as DNA, the CDR3 is TGTGCCAGCAGCGCCGATGGGGGGGATACGCAGTATTTT. This translates into CASSADGGDTQYF.